This T cell receptor beta chain was identified in a study of blood T cell repertoires in COVID-19. Germline CDR1 and CDR2: SGHTA and FQGNSA. This CDR3 contains 13 residues. Trimming removed 0 bases at V and 8 bases at J, with 10 bases between. Here immunoSEQ multiplex PCR was the method, and the copy in TCRdb shows in-frame clones only, minus some. The repertoire consists of approximately 280,000 clones, with 89% occurring once and the leading ten covering roughly 2.3%. This clonotype was sampled from a man in his fifties with acute or convalescent COVID-19. The chain links TRBV7-2 to TRBJ1-2; D is unresolved. Material for sequencing was peripheral blood. The CDR3 bases are TGTGCCAGCAGCTTAGCGGGCTTCAGCGGCTACACCTTC. Amino acids: CASSLAGFSGYTF.